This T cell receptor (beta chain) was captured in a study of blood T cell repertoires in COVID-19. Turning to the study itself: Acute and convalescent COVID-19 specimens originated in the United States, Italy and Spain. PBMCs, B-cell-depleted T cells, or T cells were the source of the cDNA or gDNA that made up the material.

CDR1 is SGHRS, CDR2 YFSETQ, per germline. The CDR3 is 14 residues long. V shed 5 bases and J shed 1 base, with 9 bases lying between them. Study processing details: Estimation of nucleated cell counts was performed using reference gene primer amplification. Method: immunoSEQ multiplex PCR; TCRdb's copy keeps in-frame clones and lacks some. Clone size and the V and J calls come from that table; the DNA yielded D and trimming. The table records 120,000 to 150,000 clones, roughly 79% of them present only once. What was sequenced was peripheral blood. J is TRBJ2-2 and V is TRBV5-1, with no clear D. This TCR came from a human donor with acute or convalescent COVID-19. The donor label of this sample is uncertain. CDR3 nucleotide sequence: TGCGCCAGCAGGGTTACGGGGAACACCGGGGAGCTGTTTTTT. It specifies CASRVTGNTGELFF.